Here is one TCR beta chain with its context. The antigen is unknown. The data were taken from a study of T cell responses to AZD1222 COVID-19 vaccine. Findings and caveats of the study: Donors, mostly white British, included more females; clonal diversity was possibly underestimated.

Measured with immunoSEQ multiplex PCR; TCRdb has only the in-frame clones, and not every one. The profile shows approximately 130,000 clones, roughly 85% of them singletons. CDR3 size: 13 residues. Germline loops: CDR1 SGHRS, CDR2 YFSETQ. With V trimmed by 4 bases and J by 6 bases, 5 bases remained unmatched. The TCR sequence derives from an adult who received the MenACWY meningococcal vaccine as a control. V gene TRBV5-1 combines with J gene TRBJ2-7, with TRBD1 matching 9 bases. The specimen comprised peripheral blood, sampled 28 days after the second dose of the MenACWY control vaccine. CDR3 sequence reads: CASSPQGQGEQYV. The CDR3 DNA sequence: TGCGCCAGCAGCCCACAGGGACAGGGCGAGCAGTACGTC.